The table lists the clone carrying this T cell receptor (beta chain) with a few counts. Germline CDR1 and CDR2: SGHRS and YFSETQ. The CDR3 is 15 amino acids. Between the trimmed V and J ends, which lost 1 base and 4 bases, there was a span of 14 bases. The record originates from a study of blood T cell repertoires in COVID-19. Background on the study: From the United States, Italy and Spain came samples of acute and convalescent COVID-19. T cells, B-cell-depleted T cells, or PBMCs provided the cDNA or gDNA that served as material.

Methods used by the authors: By means of reference gene primer amplification, nucleated cell counts were estimated. The data were produced by immunoSEQ multiplex PCR, yet TCRdb's version contains in-frame clones alone and is incomplete. V and J calls and clone size come straight from that table; D and trimming were deduced from the DNA. The table shows roughly 110,000 clones, with 71% occurring only once. The receptor was isolated from a human donor with acute or convalescent COVID-19. The donor label of this sample is uncertain. V gene TRBV5-1 combines with J gene TRBJ1-2, with D tentatively TRBD1 (6 bases). Sequencing was done on a sample of peripheral blood. CDR3 nucleotides: TGCGCCAGCAGCTTGATCCCAGACAGGTCCTATGGCTACACCTTC. Amino acids: CASSLIPDRSYGYTF.